Below, 7 T cell receptor beta chains from the same sample are listed, as sequenced in a study of T cells in Graves' hyperthyroidism and ophthalmopathy. There were TCR beta CDR3 regions amplified from RNA transcripts. HTBI primers were the set used in a first-round RT-PCR of the TCR CDR3. TCRdb analysed the multiplex PCR reads with MiXCR anew, one entry per CDR3 protein. The sample has around 700,000 distinct CDR3 sequences, 18% seen once. Sequencing was done on a sample of blood. These receptors were obtained from a woman aged 45-59 years with Graves' hyperthyroidism that later progressed to Graves' ophthalmopathy.

The sample holds many counts of this clonotype. The rearrangement uses TRBV13 and TRBJ1-1; D gene uncertain. Per the germline V gene, CDR1 is PRHDT and CDR2 is FYEKMQ (reference sequence). V lost 3 bases and J 6 bases, leaving 8 bases between the germline ends. The CDR3 length is 12 residues. CDR3 residues: CASSLVEPEAFF. CDR3 in DNA: TGTGCCAGCAGCTTGGTTGAGCCTGAAGCTTTCTTT.

The chain links TRBV13 to TRBJ1-4; D is perhaps TRBD1 (5 bases). Germline V gene data show CDR1 as PRHDT and CDR2 as FYEKMQ (reference sequence). V was pared by 4 bases and J by 8 bases, with 11 bases between. This CDR3 has 13 residues. This CDR3 reads CASSWGSEEKLFF. CDR3 in DNA: TGTGCCAGCAGCTGGGGGTCCGAGGAAAAACTGTTTTTT.

V usage is TRBV5-1 and J usage is TRBJ2-3; TRBD1 agrees at 11 bases. Germline-derived CDR1 and CDR2 are SGHRS and YFSETQ. The CDR3 consists of 16 residues. Trimming removed 0 bases from V and 2 bases from J; junction bases left unmatched: 2. CDR3 coding DNA: TGCGCCAGCAGCTTGGGGACAGGGGGCGCCACAGATACGCAGTATTTT. Translation: CASSLGTGGATDTQYF.

This clonotype was seen a few times. CDR3 loop: CASSPPGQGSSSTDTQYF. The CDR3 DNA is TGTGCCAGCAGTCCCCCGGGACAGGGGTCCTCTAGCACAGATACGCAGTATTTT. The rearrangement uses TRBV7-9 and TRBJ2-3; 10 bases map to TRBD1. The CDR3 sequence is 18 residues long. After removal of 6 bases from V and 0 bases from J, the junction contained 12 bases not matched to a gene. Germline V gene lookup returns CDR1 SEHNR and CDR2 FQNEAQ (reference sequence).

The CDR3 DNA reads TGTGCCAGCACCAAGGAACAGGGCTGGGAAAAACTGTTTTTT. The encoded protein is CASTKEQGWEKLFF. The V gene is TRBV6-1, the J gene TRBJ1-4; a weak D match, TRBD1 (6 bases). The germline V gene encodes CDR1 MNHNS and CDR2 SASEGT. This CDR3 contains 14 residues. The V end was cut by 7 bases, the J end by 8 bases, with 17 bases between.

The V call is TRBV15, the J call TRBJ1-2; D may be TRBD1 (5 bases). Trimming took off 6 bases at V and 4 bases at J, with 18 bases between the two ends. The CDR3 runs to 15 residues. CDR1 and CDR2 from the germline V gene are LNHNV and YYDKDF (reference sequence). CDR3 sequence reads: CATRVLSQGIYGYTF. CDR3 coding DNA: TGTGCCACCAGGGTCTTAAGTCAGGGAATCTATGGCTACACCTTC.

The DNA for the CDR3 is TGTGCCACCAGCATCGTAGGAGGGGCTCTTATTTCTAGGGAAAAACTGTTTTTT. This codes for CATSIVGGALISREKLFF. This sequence joins TRBV15 and TRBJ1-4, with TRBD1 as a possible D gene (5 bases). The germline V and J ends were trimmed by 4 bases and 8 bases, with 26 bases remaining between them. The CDR3 has 18 amino acids. Germline V gene sequence: CDR1 LNHNV, CDR2 YYDKDF (reference sequence).